A selection of T cell receptor beta chains follows, all from one sample in a study of blood T cells in healthy people across ages. TCRdb recomputed calls from the 5' RACE reads with MiXCR, one row per CDR3 protein. The sample includes around 1.5 million distinct CDR3 sequences, 55% to 75% of them seen just once. The sample was blood. The source of these receptors is a man between 18 and 35 years old in good health. Both conserved end residues are part of each CDR3. A D gene is named only where the DNA matches it firmly. The listing skips clone size in some rows; elsewhere it reads once, few, many or a size class.

size: few; D: TRBD2; J: TRBJ2-1; V: TRBV4-3; DNA: TGCGCCAGCAGCCAAGATCTGCCTAGCGGGGGGGGAATTCCCGATGAGCAGTTCTTC; CDR3: CASSQDLPSGGGIPDEQFF
size: -; D: -; J: TRBJ2-3; V: TRBV20-1; DNA: TGCAGTGCTCGGGGACTCCGCTCAGATACGCAGTATTTT; CDR3: CSARGLRSDTQYF
size: few; D: -; J: TRBJ1-4; V: TRBV11-2; DNA: TGTGCCAGCAGCTTTAATAGAGGGGGATCGCATGAAAAACTGTTTTTT; CDR3: CASSFNRGGSHEKLFF
size: -; D: -; J: TRBJ1-1; V: TRBV7-2; DNA: TGTGCCAGCAGCTTTAGGGTGGGGAACACTGAAGCTTTCTTT; CDR3: CASSFRVGNTEAFF
size: -; D: -; J: TRBJ2-7; V: TRBV7-9; DNA: TGTGCCAGCAGCTTCCCAGACGGCATCTACGAGCAGTACTTC; CDR3: CASSFPDGIYEQYF
size: once; D: -; J: TRBJ2-3; V: TRBV15; DNA: TGTGCCACCAGCAGAGATCCTAATGGGGCAGATACGCAGTATTTT; CDR3: CATSRDPNGADTQYF
size: few; D: -; J: TRBJ2-1; V: TRBV7-2; DNA: TGTGCCAGCAGCCCCGAGAATGAGCAGTTCTTC; CDR3: CASSPENEQFF
size: -; D: -; J: TRBJ1-2; V: TRBV28; DNA: TGTGCCAGCAGTTACCCACTAGTCACACAGAATCTACGACGAACTACTCAGAACTATGGCTACACCTTC; CDR3: CASSYPLVTQNLRRTTQNYGYTF
size: -; D: -; J: TRBJ2-2; V: TRBV6-5; DNA: TGTGCCAGCAGTTACAACGGGGACCTCACCGGGGAGCTGTTTTTT; CDR3: CASSYNGDLTGELFF
size: -; D: -; J: TRBJ2-5; V: TRBV7-9; DNA: TGTGCCAGCAGCTTGCTCGGCAGGGCACAAGAGACCCAGTACTTC; CDR3: CASSLLGRAQETQYF
size: few; D: -; J: TRBJ2-7; V: TRBV6-1; DNA: TGTGCCAGCACCCAAGCTTCGGGGAGACTGCGGGAGCAGTACTTC; CDR3: CASTQASGRLREQYF
size: -; D: TRBD1; J: TRBJ2-1; V: TRBV4-3; DNA: TGCGCCAGCAGCCTCACGGGACAGGGGGGTTTTTTGGATGAGCAGTTCTTC; CDR3: CASSLTGQGGFLDEQFF
size: -; D: TRBD2; J: TRBJ2-3; V: TRBV6-2/TRBV6-3; DNA: TGTGCCAGCAGTTACTCGGCGGGGGACACAGATACGCAGTATTTT; CDR3: CASSYSAGDTDTQYF
size: -; D: TRBD2; J: TRBJ2-7; V: TRBV28; DNA: TGTGCCAGCAGTTTAAACTCCGGGACTAGCGGGGCCTACGAGCAGTACTTC; CDR3: CASSLNSGTSGAYEQYF
size: -; D: TRBD2; J: TRBJ2-1; V: TRBV27; DNA: TGTGCCAGCAGTGTCGGGACTAGCGGGGGGTACAATGAGCAGTTCTTC; CDR3: CASSVGTSGGYNEQFF
size: few; D: -; J: TRBJ2-7; V: TRBV7-6; DNA: TGTGCCAGCAGCTTTAACAGCTACTCCTACGAGCAGTACTTC; CDR3: CASSFNSYSYEQYF
size: -; D: -; J: TRBJ2-3; V: TRBV2; DNA: TGTGCCAGCAGTGAATTTGCAGCTGTTGCAGATACGCAGTATTTT; CDR3: CASSEFAAVADTQYF
size: -; D: TRBD1; J: TRBJ2-7; V: TRBV4-1; DNA: TGCGCCAGCAGCCAAGGACAGGGGGAAACCTACGAGCAGTACTTC; CDR3: CASSQGQGETYEQYF
size: -; D: -; J: TRBJ1-1; V: TRBV6-5; DNA: TGTGCCAGCAGGCATCAGGGGAACACTGAAGCTTTCTTT; CDR3: CASRHQGNTEAFF
size: few; D: TRBD2; J: TRBJ2-3; V: TRBV7-2; DNA: TGTGCCAGCAGCTTAGTACTAGCGGGGGGCGCAGATACGCAGTATTTT; CDR3: CASSLVLAGGADTQYF
size: -; D: -; J: TRBJ2-1; V: TRBV6-2/TRBV6-3; DNA: TGTGCCAGCAGTGACGCAGGGGTGCAGTTCTTC; CDR3: CASSDAGVQFF
size: -; D: -; J: TRBJ1-1; V: TRBV29-1; DNA: TGCAGCGTGCTCGGACAGCTGAACACTGAAGCTTTCTTT; CDR3: CSVLGQLNTEAFF
size: -; D: TRBD1; J: TRBJ2-4; V: TRBV28; DNA: TGTGCCAGCTTTTGTAGGGGGCTGATAGCCAAAAACATTCAGTACTTC; CDR3: CASFCRGLIAKNIQYF
size: -; D: -; J: TRBJ1-2; V: TRBV7-9; DNA: TGTGCCAGCAGCAGTCTCGGGTTCAGGCTCTATGGCTACACCTTC; CDR3: CASSSLGFRLYGYTF
size: -; D: -; J: TRBJ2-7; V: TRBV7-9; DNA: TGTGCCAGCAGCTCCCAAGGGGGGCAGTACTTC; CDR3: CASSSQGGQYF
size: -; D: -; J: TRBJ2-7; V: TRBV7-9; DNA: TGTGCCAGCAGCTTTACTGTTGGGACCCTAAGCTACGAGCAGTACTTC; CDR3: CASSFTVGTLSYEQYF
size: once; D: -; J: TRBJ2-3; V: TRBV10-3; DNA: TGTGCCATCAGTGAGGCAGGGGTCGCAGATACGCAGTATTTT; CDR3: CAISEAGVADTQYF
size: -; D: TRBD1; J: TRBJ1-2; V: TRBV6-5; DNA: TGTGCCACCCGACAGGGCCCCTTAGCTAACTATGGCTACACCTTC; CDR3: CATRQGPLANYGYTF
size: -; D: -; J: TRBJ2-4; V: TRBV3-1; DNA: TGTGCCTGCAGCCAAGAATATGGGAGTGTCCCGGACATTCAGTACTTC; CDR3: CACSQEYGSVPDIQYF
size: -; D: -; J: TRBJ2-4; V: TRBV6-5; DNA: TGTGCCAGCCGCGGGTTAGAAAACATTCAGTACTTC; CDR3: CASRGLENIQYF
size: -; D: -; J: TRBJ1-4; V: TRBV6-5; DNA: TGTGCCAGCAGTTATGAAATAGGGAATGAAAAACTGTTTTTT; CDR3: CASSYEIGNEKLFF
size: -; D: -; J: TRBJ2-1; V: TRBV12-3/TRBV12-4; DNA: TGTGCCAGCAGTTCTAGCAGGGGTGATGAGCAGTTCTTC; CDR3: CASSSSRGDEQFF
size: -; D: -; J: TRBJ1-6; V: TRBV10-3; DNA: TGTGCCATTAGTGCCCCAGGGGCAACGAATAATTCACCCCTCCACTTT; CDR3: CAISAPGATNNSPLHF
size: once; D: TRBD1; J: TRBJ2-2; V: TRBV7-2; DNA: TGTGCCAGCAGGACAGTACAGGGGGCGTCGGGGGAGCTGTTTTTT; CDR3: CASRTVQGASGELFF
size: -; D: TRBD2; J: TRBJ2-4; V: TRBV6-5; DNA: TGTGCCAGCAGCCCACTAGCGGGAGTAAGGGAGCAGTACTTC; CDR3: CASSPLAGVREQYF
size: -; D: TRBD2; J: TRBJ2-7; V: TRBV27; DNA: TGTGCCAGCAGCCCCGGGACTAGCTGGGGCGAGCAGTACTTC; CDR3: CASSPGTSWGEQYF
size: few; D: -; J: TRBJ2-3; V: TRBV6-6; DNA: TGTGCCAGCAAAGGAGTGAGCACAGATACGCAGTATTTT; CDR3: CASKGVSTDTQYF
size: -; D: -; J: TRBJ2-2; V: TRBV20-1; DNA: TGCAGTGCTAGACCTCCACCACCGAACACCGGGGAGCTGTTTTTT; CDR3: CSARPPPPNTGELFF
size: once; D: TRBD2; J: TRBJ2-1; V: TRBV5-1; DNA: TGCGCCAGCAGCTATTTAGGTAGCGGGAGTGATGAGCAGTTCTTC; CDR3: CASSYLGSGSDEQFF
size: -; D: -; J: TRBJ2-1; V: TRBV5-6; DNA: TGTGCCAGCAGCTTGGTCAGGGACTACAATGAGCAGTTCTTC; CDR3: CASSLVRDYNEQFF
size: -; D: TRBD2; J: TRBJ2-3; V: TRBV18; DNA: TGTGCCAGCTCACCGACTAGCGGGAATGCAGATACGCAGTATTTT; CDR3: CASSPTSGNADTQYF
size: -; D: -; J: TRBJ2-7; V: TRBV27; DNA: TGTGCCAGCAGTCCCTCGGCTAGCCCCGTTTTCAATGAGCAGTACTTC; CDR3: CASSPSASPVFNEQYF
size: few; D: -; J: TRBJ2-7; V: TRBV28; DNA: TGTGCCAGCACCCCGGGACACCCCTACGAGCAGTACTTC; CDR3: CASTPGHPYEQYF
size: -; D: -; J: TRBJ2-1; V: TRBV4-2; DNA: TGTGCCAGCAGCCAAAGGCTAGCGTTAGAAGTGGGCAATGAGCAGTTCTTC; CDR3: CASSQRLALEVGNEQFF
size: -; D: -; J: TRBJ1-6; V: TRBV7-6; DNA: TGTGCCAGCGGCTCCCCGTCGGGGGCGGCGGTGAATTCACCCCTCCACTTT; CDR3: CASGSPSGAAVNSPLHF
size: -; D: TRBD1; J: TRBJ2-7; V: TRBV4-1; DNA: TGCGCCAGCAGCCATTCCAGGACAGGGTTTCCGGAAGAGCAGTACTTC; CDR3: CASSHSRTGFPEEQYF
size: -; D: -; J: TRBJ2-5; V: TRBV7-2; DNA: TGTGCCAGCAGCGCATATGTGGCTCACCAAGAGACCCAGTACTTC; CDR3: CASSAYVAHQETQYF
size: -; D: TRBD1; J: TRBJ2-7; V: TRBV4-1; DNA: TGCGCCAGCAGCCAAGAGCAAGGGGGCCACTACTACGAGCAGTACTTC; CDR3: CASSQEQGGHYYEQYF
size: -; D: TRBD2; J: TRBJ2-5; V: TRBV12-3/TRBV12-4; DNA: TGTGCCAGCAGTTGGACTAGCGGTAGGACCTACAATGAGCAGTACTTC; CDR3: CASSWTSGRTYNEQYF
size: -; D: TRBD1; J: TRBJ1-2; V: TRBV2; DNA: TGTGCCAGCAGGGACAGGGTATTCTCTGGCTACACCTTC; CDR3: CASRDRVFSGYTF
size: -; D: -; J: TRBJ2-7; V: TRBV20-1; DNA: TGCAGTGCTAGCTTGGCCCGGCTCGCGGAAGAGCAGTACTTC; CDR3: CSASLARLAEEQYF
size: many; D: -; J: TRBJ2-5; V: TRBV6-6; DNA: TGTGCCAGCACCCCGTCGTTAGCTAAAGAGACCCAGTACTTC; CDR3: CASTPSLAKETQYF
size: -; D: -; J: TRBJ1-6; V: TRBV4-1; DNA: TGCGCCAGCAGCCAAGTCCCGGGCTCCTATAATTCACCCCTCCACTTT; CDR3: CASSQVPGSYNSPLHF
size: -; D: -; J: TRBJ1-5; V: TRBV6-1; DNA: TGTGCCAGCAGTGAAAGGAGCAATCAGCCCCAGCATTTT; CDR3: CASSERSNQPQHF
size: -; D: -; J: TRBJ2-3; V: TRBV12-3/TRBV12-4; DNA: TGTGCCAGCAGTCCCAGGGGGGGGAGCACAGATACGCAGTATTTT; CDR3: CASSPRGGSTDTQYF
size: -; D: -; J: TRBJ2-1; V: TRBV20-1; DNA: TGCAGTGCTAGATGGGGGGCAGGGGGAAATGAGCAGTTCTTC; CDR3: CSARWGAGGNEQFF
size: once; D: -; J: TRBJ2-7; V: TRBV12-3/TRBV12-4; DNA: TGTGCCAGCAGTTTGAGTTCCGGGGAATCGGAGCAGTACTTC; CDR3: CASSLSSGESEQYF
size: -; D: TRBD2; J: TRBJ2-5; V: TRBV20-1; DNA: TGCAGTGCTAGAGATGTGACTAGCGGGGGGGCGGGGGGAGAGACCCAGTACTTC; CDR3: CSARDVTSGGAGGETQYF
size: -; D: -; J: TRBJ1-6; V: TRBV4-2; DNA: TGTGCCAGCACCCAAGTGGGGCCCTTGGGACCTGAACCCCTCCACTTT; CDR3: CASTQVGPLGPEPLHF
size: -; D: -; J: TRBJ2-3; V: TRBV7-2; DNA: TGTGTCAGCAGCAGGGACCATGGGGATACGCAGTATTTT; CDR3: CVSSRDHGDTQYF